The clone carrying this T cell receptor beta chain was picked up one time. The data belong to a study of ipilimumab plus nivolumab after autologous stem cell transplantation. V lost 5 bases and J lost 9, with 11 bases in between. The germline V gene encodes CDR1 DFQATT and CDR2 SNEGSKA (reference sequence). This CDR3 comprises 11 residues. The table came from immunoSEQ multiplex PCR; TCRdb's copy has only in-frame clones and leaves some out. This sample yields 8,500 to 11,000 clones, of which 78% are seen a single time; approximately 9% belongs to the top ten. The V call is TRBV20-1, the J call TRBJ2-1; D unresolved. This TCR derives from a male donor with diffuse large B-cell lymphoma. This sample comprised PBMCs, obtained in a trial of ipilimumab plus nivolumab as post-transplant consolidation. The CDR3 reads CSAPEWGEQFF. In DNA, the CDR3 is TGCAGTGCTCCGGAGTGGGGTGAGCAGTTCTTC.